This entry lists 4 T cell receptor beta chains sequenced from one sample in a study of PD-1 blockade in classical Hodgkin lymphoma. Time point specified: cycle 4 day 1 (C4D1), after less than 7 weeks of nivolumab. All patients relapsed after autologous stem cell transplantation, and brentuximab vedotin exposure varied. Thawed PBMCs supplied CD8+ T cells via magnetic negative selection. Assay: immunoSEQ multiplex PCR; the TCRdb copy retains only in-frame clones and omits some. Counted here are over 2,500 clones, 80% to 90% occurring once; the ten biggest clones make up approximately 30%. The sample here was CD8+ T cells from blood, taken before the fourth cycle of nivolumab. These receptors all stem from a human donor with classical Hodgkin lymphoma.

The J gene is TRBJ2-1, the V gene TRBV29-1, with D perhaps matching TRBD1 (6 bases). V was clipped by 3 bases and J by 0 bases, with 15 bases between them. The CDR3 sequence is 16 residues long. In germline, CDR1 is SQVTM, CDR2 ANQGSEA. The CDR3 protein is CSVEGPDRTSYNEQFF. Written as DNA, the CDR3 is TGCAGCGTTGAGGGACCCGACAGGACCTCCTACAATGAGCAGTTCTTC.

The rearrangement uses TRBV4-2 and TRBJ1-2; a weak D match, TRBD1 (5 bases). Germline V gene data show CDR1 as LGHNA and CDR2 as YNFKEQ. This CDR3 has 17 residues. V was trimmed by 1 base and J by 0 bases, leaving 15 bases between them. This CDR3 is CASSQVGTVTANYGYTF. CDR3 sequence (DNA): TGTGCCAGCAGCCAAGTAGGGACGGTGACAGCTAACTATGGCTACACCTTC.

This rearrangement joins TRBV29-1 to TRBJ2-3; D remains ambiguous. The germline V gene has CDR1 SQVTM and CDR2 ANQGSEA. V lost 2 bases, J lost 1 base, and 13 bases lay in between. This CDR3 has 15 amino acids. The CDR3 here is CSVEPGSLGTDTQYF. The CDR3 DNA follows: TGCAGCGTTGAACCCGGTAGCTTAGGCACAGATACGCAGTATTTT.

The chain recombines TRBV7-9 with TRBJ2-1; no clear D. V lost 2 bases to trimming and J lost 1 base, with 9 bases between them. Germline-derived CDR1 and CDR2 are SEHNR and FQNEAQ (reference sequence). The CDR3 sequence is 15 residues long. The CDR3 is CASSLKSTSYNEQFF. CDR3 coding DNA: TGTGCCAGCAGCTTAAAATCCACTTCCTACAATGAGCAGTTCTTC.